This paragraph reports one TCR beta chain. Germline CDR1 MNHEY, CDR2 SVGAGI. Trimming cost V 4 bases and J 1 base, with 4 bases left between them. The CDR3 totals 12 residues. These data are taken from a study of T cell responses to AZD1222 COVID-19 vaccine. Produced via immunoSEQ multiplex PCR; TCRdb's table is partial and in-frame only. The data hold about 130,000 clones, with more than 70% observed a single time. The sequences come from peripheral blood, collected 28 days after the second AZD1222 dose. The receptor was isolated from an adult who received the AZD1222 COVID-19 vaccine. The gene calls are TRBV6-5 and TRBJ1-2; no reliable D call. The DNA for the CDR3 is TGTGCCAGCAGTTCTGTTAACTATGGCTACACCTTC. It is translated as CASSSVNYGYTF.